A selection of T cell receptor beta chains follows, all from one sample in a study of T cells in tumors after PD-1 blockade. Assay used: immunoSEQ multiplex PCR; TCRdb lists only in-frame clones, some missing. The sample lists tens of thousands of clones; 80% were seen once. The source was PBMCs, collected before anti-PD-1 treatment. These TCRs come from a human donor with basal cell carcinoma. Each CDR3 is given with its conserved first and last residue. D genes are given only for firm matches. A clone size is listed for some rows: how often the clone was seen (once, few, many), or a class if it is expanded.

>NA|TRBJ1-1|TRBV10-2|NA
TGCGCCAGCAGAAACCTTAACAGGGACACTGAAGCTTTCTTT
CASRNLNRDTEAFF
>NA|TRBJ1-5|TRBV7-9|NA
TGTGCCAGCAGCTTATCCGGCAATCAGCCCCAGCATTTT
CASSLSGNQPQHF
>NA|TRBJ2-7|TRBV5-1|few
TGCGCCAGCTCGAGGGGCGACAGCTCCTACGAGCAGTACTTC
CASSRGDSSYEQYF
>NA|TRBJ1-2|TRBV27|NA
TGTGCCAGCAGTTTACGATCGGGCTCGACACCAACTAACTATGGCTACACCTTC
CASSLRSGSTPTNYGYTF
>NA|TRBJ2-3|TRBV12-5|NA
TGTGCTAGTGGTTCGGGGGGCACTAGCACAGATACGCAGTATTTT
CASGSGGTSTDTQYF
>TRBD1|TRBJ2-2|TRBV19|NA
TGTGCCAGTAGTATAGGCCGGACAGGGGGCAACACCGGGGAGCTGTTTTTT
CASSIGRTGGNTGELFF
>TRBD2|TRBJ2-3|TRBV19|NA
TGTGCCAGTACCCTATTAGCGGGGGGGCCAACAGATACGCAGTATTTT
CASTLLAGGPTDTQYF
>NA|TRBJ2-3|TRBV4-2|NA
TGTGCCAGCAGCCAAGATGAGGCGCACGATACGCAGTATTTT
CASSQDEAHDTQYF
>NA|TRBJ2-2|TRBV11-1|NA
TGTGCCAGCAGCACCTACGGCAAAACCGGGGAGCTGTTTTTT
CASSTYGKTGELFF
>NA|TRBJ1-1|TRBV5-4|NA
TGTGCCAGCAGCTTGGGGCCGGAGATGAACACTGAAGCTTTCTTT
CASSLGPEMNTEAFF
>TRBD1|TRBJ1-6|TRBV6-4|few
TGTGCCAGAAATCCGGGACAGGGGGATTCACCCCTCCACTTT
CARNPGQGDSPLHF
>NA|TRBJ1-5|TRBV4-1|NA
TGCGCCAGCAGCCAAGGATTAACCCGCAATCAGCCCCAGCATTTT
CASSQGLTRNQPQHF
>TRBD1|TRBJ1-2|TRBV10-2|once
TGCGCCAGCGGGGACAGGGGGCCGGGTGGCTACACCTTC
CASGDRGPGGYTF
>TRBD1|TRBJ1-2|TRBV28|NA
TGTGCCAGCAGCACCGGGACAGGGGGTTCTTATGATGTCTACACCTTC
CASSTGTGGSYDVYTF
>NA|TRBJ2-7|TRBV19|NA
TGTGCCAGTAGCCCGCTGTTAAGCTCTTGGGGCGCCTACGAGCAGTACTTC
CASSPLLSSWGAYEQYF
>TRBD2|TRBJ2-1|TRBV12-3/TRBV12-4|NA
TGTGCCAGCACAGCGGGGGCCTCTGAGCAGTTCTTC
CASTAGASEQFF
>NA|TRBJ1-1|TRBV2|NA
TGTGCCGGAGGGCGCAGTGAGATAACTGAAGCTTTCTTT
CAGGRSEITEAFF
>NA|TRBJ1-5|TRBV3-1/TRBV3-2|NA
TGTGCCAGCAGCTCCGGGAACGACAATCAGCCCCAGCATTTT
CASSSGNDNQPQHF
>NA|TRBJ2-3|TRBV7-8|NA
TGTGCCAGCAGCCGGGACAGCACAGATACGCAGTATTTT
CASSRDSTDTQYF
>TRBD2|TRBJ2-3|TRBV19|NA
TGTGCCAGTAGACGAGCGGGGGGGCTGGATAGCACAGATACGCAGTATTTT
CASRRAGGLDSTDTQYF
>NA|TRBJ2-5|TRBV4-1|NA
TGCGCCAGCAGTACTTTTTCCGGCGGAGCTCAAGAGACCCAGTACTTC
CASSTFSGGAQETQYF
>TRBD2|TRBJ2-7|TRBV3-1/TRBV3-2|NA
TGTGCCAGCAGCCCCGGGAGCGGGGGGTACGAGCAGTACTTC
CASSPGSGGYEQYF
>TRBD2|TRBJ2-7|TRBV13|NA
TGTGCCAGCAGCTCCTCCGGGGGGGACGAGCAGTACTTC
CASSSSGGDEQYF
>NA|TRBJ2-7|TRBV27|NA
TGTGCCAGCAGTATCAAACAGGGCTTTGGCTCCTACGAGCAGTACTTC
CASSIKQGFGSYEQYF
>NA|TRBJ1-5|TRBV28|NA
TGTGCCAGCAGACAAACAGGATCCACTCAGCCCCAGCATTTT
CASRQTGSTQPQHF
>NA|TRBJ1-5|TRBV3-1/TRBV3-2|NA
TGTGCCAGCAGCCAATCGAGGGTCGAGGGCAATCAGCCCCAGCATTTT
CASSQSRVEGNQPQHF
>TRBD1|TRBJ1-1|TRBV7-6|NA
TGTGCCAGCAGCTTAGTGGGACAGGGAACGAGTTATACTGAAGCTTTCTTT
CASSLVGQGTSYTEAFF
>NA|TRBJ2-1|TRBV6-1|NA
TGTGCCAGCAGTGAGGACCCTAGGCAGTTCTTC
CASSEDPRQFF
>NA|TRBJ2-7|TRBV5-1|NA
TGCGCCAGCAGCCCGGGACTTAGCTCCTACGAGCAGTACTTC
CASSPGLSSYEQYF
>NA|TRBJ1-5|TRBV12-5|NA
TGTGCTAGTGGTTTGGATGGGGGGGCAGGTCAGCCCCAGCATTTT
CASGLDGGAGQPQHF
>NA|TRBJ2-2|TRBV30|NA
TGTGCCTGGAGGGCCGACGCGCTCTCCGGGGAGCTGTTTTTT
CAWRADALSGELFF
>NA|TRBJ2-1|TRBV30|NA
TGTGCCTCGTTCCCGGGGGGCGAGCAGTTCTTC
CASFPGGEQFF
>NA|TRBJ2-7|TRBV12-3/TRBV12-4|NA
TGTGCCAGCAGTCGGACAGAGATCTACGAGCAGTACTTC
CASSRTEIYEQYF
>TRBD1|TRBJ1-5|TRBV30|NA
TGTGCCTGGAGTGTACCGGGACAGGGGCCCGGTAAGCGTCAGCCCCAGCATTTT
CAWSVPGQGPGKRQPQHF
>NA|TRBJ2-3|TRBV10-3|few
TGTGCCATCAGTGGAGGGGATACGCAGTATTTT
CAISGGDTQYF